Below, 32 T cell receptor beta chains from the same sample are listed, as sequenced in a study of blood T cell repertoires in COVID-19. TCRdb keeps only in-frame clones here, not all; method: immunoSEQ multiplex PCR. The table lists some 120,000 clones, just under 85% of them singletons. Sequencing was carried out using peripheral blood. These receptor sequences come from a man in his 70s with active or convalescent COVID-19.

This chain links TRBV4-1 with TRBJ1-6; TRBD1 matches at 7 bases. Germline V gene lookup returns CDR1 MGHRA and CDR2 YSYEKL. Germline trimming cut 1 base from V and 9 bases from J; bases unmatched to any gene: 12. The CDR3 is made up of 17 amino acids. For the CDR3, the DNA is TGCGCCAGCAGCCAAGTTAAGGGGGCGGTCGTTTCTTCACCCCTCCACTTT. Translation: CASSQVKGAVVSSPLHF.

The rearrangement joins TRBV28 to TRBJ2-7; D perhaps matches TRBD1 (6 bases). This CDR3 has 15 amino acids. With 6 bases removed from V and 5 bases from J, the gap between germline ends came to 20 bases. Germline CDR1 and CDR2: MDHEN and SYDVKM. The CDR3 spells CASSRPGTRSNEQYF. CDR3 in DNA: TGTGCCAGCAGCCGACCCGGGACAAGGTCCAACGAGCAGTACTTC.

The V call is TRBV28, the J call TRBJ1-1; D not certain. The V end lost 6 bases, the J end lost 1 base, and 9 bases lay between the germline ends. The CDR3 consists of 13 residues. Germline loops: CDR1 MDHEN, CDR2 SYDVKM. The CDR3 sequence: CASRLTQNTEAFF. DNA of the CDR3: TGTGCCAGCAGGCTTACACAGAACACTGAAGCTTTCTTT.

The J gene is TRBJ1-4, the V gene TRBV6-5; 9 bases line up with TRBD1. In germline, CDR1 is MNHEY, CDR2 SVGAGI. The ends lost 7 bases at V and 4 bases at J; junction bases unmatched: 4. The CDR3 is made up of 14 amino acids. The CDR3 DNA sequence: TGTGCCAGCAACAGGGGGCTTGGTAATGAAAAACTGTTTTTT. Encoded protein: CASNRGLGNEKLFF.

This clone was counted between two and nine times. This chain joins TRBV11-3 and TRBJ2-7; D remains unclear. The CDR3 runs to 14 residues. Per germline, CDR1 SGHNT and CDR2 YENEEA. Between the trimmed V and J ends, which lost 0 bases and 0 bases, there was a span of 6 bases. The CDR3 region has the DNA TGTGCCAGCAGCTTAGACCTAAGCTCCTACGAGCAGTACTTC. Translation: CASSLDLSSYEQYF.

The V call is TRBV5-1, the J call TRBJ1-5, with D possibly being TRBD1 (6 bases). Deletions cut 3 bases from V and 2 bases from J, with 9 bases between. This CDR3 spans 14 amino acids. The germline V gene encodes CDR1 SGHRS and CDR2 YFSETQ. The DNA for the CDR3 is TGCGCCAGCAGCTCCGAGGGGGGCAATCAGCCCCAGCATTTT. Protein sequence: CASSSEGGNQPQHF.

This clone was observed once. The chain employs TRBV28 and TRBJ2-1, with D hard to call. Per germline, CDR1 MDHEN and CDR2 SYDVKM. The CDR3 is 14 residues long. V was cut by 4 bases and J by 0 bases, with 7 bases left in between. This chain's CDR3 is CASSSASSYNEQFF. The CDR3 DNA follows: TGTGCCAGCAGTTCGGCTAGCTCCTACAATGAGCAGTTCTTC.

The CDR3 sequence: CSAKPQRGVGGEQYF. The CDR3 nucleotides are TGCAGCGCTAAACCTCAGAGAGGAGTAGGGGGCGAGCAGTACTTC. V and J are TRBV29-1 and TRBJ2-7; possible D gene TRBD1, 6 bases. CDR3 length equals 15 residues. V lost 7 bases to trimming and J lost 6 bases, with 25 bases between them. Germline CDR1 SQVTM, CDR2 ANQGSEA.

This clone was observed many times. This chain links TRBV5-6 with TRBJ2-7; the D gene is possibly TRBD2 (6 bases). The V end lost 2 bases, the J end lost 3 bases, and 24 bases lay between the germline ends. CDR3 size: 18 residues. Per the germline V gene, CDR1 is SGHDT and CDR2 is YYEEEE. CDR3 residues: CASSFDGGDGNPRYEQYF. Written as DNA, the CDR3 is TGTGCCAGCAGCTTCGATGGAGGGGATGGGAATCCCCGCTACGAGCAGTACTTC.

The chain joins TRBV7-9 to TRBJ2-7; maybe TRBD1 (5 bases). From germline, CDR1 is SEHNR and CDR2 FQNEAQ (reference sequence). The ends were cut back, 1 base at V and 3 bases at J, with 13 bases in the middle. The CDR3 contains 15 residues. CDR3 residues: CASSLGPGLGYEQYF. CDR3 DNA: TGTGCCAGCAGCTTAGGCCCAGGGCTTGGCTACGAGCAGTACTTC. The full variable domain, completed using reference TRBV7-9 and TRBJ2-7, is DTGVSQNPRHKITKRGQNVTFRCDPISEHNRLYWYRQTLGQGPEFLTYFQNEAQLEKSRLLSDRFSAERPKGSFSTLEIQRTEQGDSAMYLCASSLGPGLGYEQYFGPGTRLTVT.

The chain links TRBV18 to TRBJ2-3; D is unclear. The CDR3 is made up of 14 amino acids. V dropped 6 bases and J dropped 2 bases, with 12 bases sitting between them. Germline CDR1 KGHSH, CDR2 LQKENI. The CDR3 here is CASSPTENTDTQYF. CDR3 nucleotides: TGTGCCAGCTCGCCCACAGAAAACACAGATACGCAGTATTTT.

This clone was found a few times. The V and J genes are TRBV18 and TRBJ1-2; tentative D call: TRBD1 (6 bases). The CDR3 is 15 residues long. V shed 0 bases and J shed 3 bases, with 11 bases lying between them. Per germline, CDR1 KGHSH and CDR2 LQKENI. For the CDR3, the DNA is TGTGCCAGCTCACCACCGACAGAGGGGGACTATGGCTACACCTTC. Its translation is CASSPPTEGDYGYTF.

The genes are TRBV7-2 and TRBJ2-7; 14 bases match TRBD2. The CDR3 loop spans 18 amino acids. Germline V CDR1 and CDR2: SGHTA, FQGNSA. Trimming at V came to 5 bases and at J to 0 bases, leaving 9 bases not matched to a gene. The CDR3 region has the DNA TGTGCCAGCAGCATTTCTCGGACTAGCGGGAGGAGCTCCTACGAGCAGTACTTC. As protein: CASSISRTSGRSSYEQYF.

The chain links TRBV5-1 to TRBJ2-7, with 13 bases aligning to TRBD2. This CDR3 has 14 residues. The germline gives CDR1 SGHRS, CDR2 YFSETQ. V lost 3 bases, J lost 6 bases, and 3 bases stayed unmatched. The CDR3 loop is CASSSGLAGTEQYF. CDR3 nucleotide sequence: TGCGCCAGCAGCTCGGGACTAGCGGGAACCGAGCAGTACTTC.

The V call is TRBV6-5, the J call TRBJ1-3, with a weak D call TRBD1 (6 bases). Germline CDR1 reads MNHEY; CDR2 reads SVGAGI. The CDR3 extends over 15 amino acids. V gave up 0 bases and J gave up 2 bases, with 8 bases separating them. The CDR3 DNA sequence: TGTGCCAGCAGTTACTCGGGGGGGCCTGGAAACACCATATATTTT. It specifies CASSYSGGPGNTIYF.

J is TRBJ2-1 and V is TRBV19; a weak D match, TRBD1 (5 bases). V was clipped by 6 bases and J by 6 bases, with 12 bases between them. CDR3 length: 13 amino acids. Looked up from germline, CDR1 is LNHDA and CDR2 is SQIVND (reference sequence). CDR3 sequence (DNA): TGTGCCAGTAGCTGGGCTCAGGGCAATGAGCAGTTCTTC. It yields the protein CASSWAQGNEQFF.

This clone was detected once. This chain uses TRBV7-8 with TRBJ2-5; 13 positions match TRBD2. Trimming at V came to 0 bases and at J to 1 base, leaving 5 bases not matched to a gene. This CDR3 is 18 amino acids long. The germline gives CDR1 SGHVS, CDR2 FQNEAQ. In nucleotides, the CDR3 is TGTGCCAGCAGCTTAGCGCCGGGACTAGCGGGACCCCAAGAGACCCAGTACTTC. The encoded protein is CASSLAPGLAGPQETQYF.

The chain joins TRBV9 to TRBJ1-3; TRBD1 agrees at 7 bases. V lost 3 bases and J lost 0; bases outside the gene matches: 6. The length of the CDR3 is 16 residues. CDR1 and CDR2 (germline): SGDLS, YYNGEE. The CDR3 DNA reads TGTGCCAGCAGCGCAGGGGGGCTTACCTCTGGAAACACCATATATTTT. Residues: CASSAGGLTSGNTIYF.

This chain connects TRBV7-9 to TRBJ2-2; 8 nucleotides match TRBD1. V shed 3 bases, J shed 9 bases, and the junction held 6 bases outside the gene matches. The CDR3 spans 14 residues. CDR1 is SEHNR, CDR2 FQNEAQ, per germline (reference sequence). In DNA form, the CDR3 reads TGTGCCAGCAGCTTCGGACAGGGAGAAAGGGAGCTGTTTTTT. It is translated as CASSFGQGERELFF.

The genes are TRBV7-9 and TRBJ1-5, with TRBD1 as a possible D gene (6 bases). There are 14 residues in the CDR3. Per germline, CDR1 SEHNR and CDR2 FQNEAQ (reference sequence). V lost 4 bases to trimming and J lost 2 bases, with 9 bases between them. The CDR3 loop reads CASSSGQRNQPQHF. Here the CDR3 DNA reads TGTGCCAGCAGCTCTGGACAGCGCAATCAGCCCCAGCATTTT.

CDR3 nucleotide sequence: TGTGCCAGTGGGACAGGGGGGTATAATTCACCCCTCCACTTT. This sequence encodes CASGTGGYNSPLHF. V usage is TRBV19 and J usage is TRBJ1-6; 11 nucleotides line up with TRBD1. The germline gives CDR1 LNHDA, CDR2 SQIVND (reference sequence). V dropped 8 bases and J dropped 4; count of bases not matched to a gene: 1. This CDR3 is built from 14 residues.

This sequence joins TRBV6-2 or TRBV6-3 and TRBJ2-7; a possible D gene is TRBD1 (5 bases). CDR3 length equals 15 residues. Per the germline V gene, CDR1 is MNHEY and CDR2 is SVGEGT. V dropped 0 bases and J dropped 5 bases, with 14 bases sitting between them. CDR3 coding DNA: TGTGCCAGCAGTTACTCGACGGTAAGGGGCAACGAGCAGTACTTC. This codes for CASSYSTVRGNEQYF.

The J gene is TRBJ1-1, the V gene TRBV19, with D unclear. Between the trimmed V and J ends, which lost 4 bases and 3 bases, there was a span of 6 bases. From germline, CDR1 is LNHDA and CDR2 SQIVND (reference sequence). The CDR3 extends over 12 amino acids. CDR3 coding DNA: TGTGCCAGTAGTACAGGTTACACTGAAGCTTTCTTT. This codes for CASSTGYTEAFF.

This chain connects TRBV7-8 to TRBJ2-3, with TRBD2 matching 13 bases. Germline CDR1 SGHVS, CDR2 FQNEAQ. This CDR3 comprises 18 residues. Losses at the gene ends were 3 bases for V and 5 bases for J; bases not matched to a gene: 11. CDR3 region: CASSFFIRTSGGVDTQYF. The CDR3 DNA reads TGTGCCAGCAGCTTTTTTATAAGGACTAGCGGGGGAGTAGATACGCAGTATTTT.

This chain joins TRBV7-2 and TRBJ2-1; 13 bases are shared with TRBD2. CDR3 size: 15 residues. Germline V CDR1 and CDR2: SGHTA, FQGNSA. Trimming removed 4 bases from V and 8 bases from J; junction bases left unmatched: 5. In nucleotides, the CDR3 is TGTGCCAGCAGCTCCGGGACTAGCGGGGTCGATGAGCAGTTCTTC. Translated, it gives CASSSGTSGVDEQFF.

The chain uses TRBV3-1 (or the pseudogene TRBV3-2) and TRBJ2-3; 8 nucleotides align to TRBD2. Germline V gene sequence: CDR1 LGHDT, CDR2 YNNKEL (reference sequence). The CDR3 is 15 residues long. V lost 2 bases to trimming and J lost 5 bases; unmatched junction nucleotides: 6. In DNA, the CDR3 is TGTGCCAGCAGCCAACGGGGGGGCCAAGGAGATACGCAGTATTTT. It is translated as CASSQRGGQGDTQYF.

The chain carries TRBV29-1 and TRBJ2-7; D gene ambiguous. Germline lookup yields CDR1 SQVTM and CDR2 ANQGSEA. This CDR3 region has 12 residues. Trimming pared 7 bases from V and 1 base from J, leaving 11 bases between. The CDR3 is CSAGYGSYEQYF. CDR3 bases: TGCAGCGCCGGGTACGGATCCTACGAGCAGTACTTC.

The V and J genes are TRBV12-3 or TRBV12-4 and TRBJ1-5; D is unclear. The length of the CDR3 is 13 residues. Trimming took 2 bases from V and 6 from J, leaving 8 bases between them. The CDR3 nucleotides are TGTGCCAGCAGTTTACAGGTCGGTCAGCCCCAGCATTTT. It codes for CASSLQVGQPQHF.

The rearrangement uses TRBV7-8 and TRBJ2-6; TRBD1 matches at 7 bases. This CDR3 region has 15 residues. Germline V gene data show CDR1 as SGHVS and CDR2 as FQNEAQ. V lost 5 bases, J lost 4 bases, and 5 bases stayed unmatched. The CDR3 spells CASSQQGSGANVLTF. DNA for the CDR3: TGTGCCAGCAGCCAACAGGGGTCAGGGGCCAACGTCCTGACTTTC.

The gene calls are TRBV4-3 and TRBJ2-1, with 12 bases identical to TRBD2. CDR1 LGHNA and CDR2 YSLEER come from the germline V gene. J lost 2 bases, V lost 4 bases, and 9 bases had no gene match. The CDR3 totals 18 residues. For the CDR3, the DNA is TGCGCCAGCAGCCGTCTAGCGGGGGGGCCTCGAACCTACAATGAGCAGTTCTTC. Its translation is CASSRLAGGPRTYNEQFF.

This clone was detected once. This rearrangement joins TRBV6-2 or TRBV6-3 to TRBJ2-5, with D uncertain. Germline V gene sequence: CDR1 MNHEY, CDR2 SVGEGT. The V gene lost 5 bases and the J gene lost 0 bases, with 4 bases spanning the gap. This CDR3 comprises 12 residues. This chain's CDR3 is CASSIDQETQYF. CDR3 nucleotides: TGTGCCAGCAGTATCGACCAAGAGACCCAGTACTTC.

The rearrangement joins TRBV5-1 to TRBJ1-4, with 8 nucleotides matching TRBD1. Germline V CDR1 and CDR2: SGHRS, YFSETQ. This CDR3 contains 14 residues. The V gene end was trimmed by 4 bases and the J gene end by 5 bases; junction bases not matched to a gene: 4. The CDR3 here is CASSQRTGNEKLFF. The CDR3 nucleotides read TGCGCCAGCAGCCAGCGGACAGGGAATGAAAAACTGTTTTTT.